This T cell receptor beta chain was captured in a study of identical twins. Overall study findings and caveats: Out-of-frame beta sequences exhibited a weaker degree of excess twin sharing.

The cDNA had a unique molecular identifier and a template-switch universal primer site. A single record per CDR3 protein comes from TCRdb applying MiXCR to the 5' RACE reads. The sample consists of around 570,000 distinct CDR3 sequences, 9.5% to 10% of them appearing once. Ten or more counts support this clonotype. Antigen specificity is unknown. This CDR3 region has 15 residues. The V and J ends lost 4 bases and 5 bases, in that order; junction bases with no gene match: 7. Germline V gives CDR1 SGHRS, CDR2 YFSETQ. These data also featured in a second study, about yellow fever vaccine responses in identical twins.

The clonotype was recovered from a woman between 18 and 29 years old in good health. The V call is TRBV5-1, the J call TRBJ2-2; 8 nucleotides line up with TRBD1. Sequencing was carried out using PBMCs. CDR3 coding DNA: TGCGCCAGCAGCCAGACTCGACAGGGGACCGGGGAGCTGTTTTTT. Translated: CASSQTRQGTGELFF.